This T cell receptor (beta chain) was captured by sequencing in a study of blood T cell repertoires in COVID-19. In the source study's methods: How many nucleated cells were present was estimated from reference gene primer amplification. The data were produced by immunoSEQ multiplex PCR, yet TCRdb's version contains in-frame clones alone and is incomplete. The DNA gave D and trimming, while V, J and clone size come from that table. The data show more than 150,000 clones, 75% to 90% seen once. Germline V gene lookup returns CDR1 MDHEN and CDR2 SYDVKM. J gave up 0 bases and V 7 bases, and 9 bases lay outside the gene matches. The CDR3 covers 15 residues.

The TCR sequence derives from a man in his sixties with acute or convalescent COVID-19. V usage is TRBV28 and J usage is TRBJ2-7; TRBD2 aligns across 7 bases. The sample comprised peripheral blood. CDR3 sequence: CASTGGPRSSYEQYF. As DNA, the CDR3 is TGTGCCAGCACGGGGGGACCCCGGAGCTCCTACGAGCAGTACTTC.